This TCR beta chain was captured in a study of T cells in Graves' hyperthyroidism and ophthalmopathy. Notes on the study in general: Among thyroid clonotypes expanded above 0.001, most also appeared in blood.

The germline gives CDR1 SNHLY, CDR2 FYNNEI. CDR3 length equals 9 residues. The CDR3 regions of TCR beta were amplified from RNA transcripts. HTBI primers drove first-round RT-PCR of the TCR CDR3. TCRdb re-called the multiplex PCR reads with MiXCR, one entry per CDR3 protein. Of 500,000 to 650,000 distinct CDR3 sequences in the sample, around 43% were seen once. A word on this clonotype: Its antigen is still unknown. The junction departs from the called germline gene at one end, perhaps through a read error.

Sequencing was performed on peripheral blood or thyroid tissue (not recorded which). The rearrangement uses TRBV2 and TRBJ1-2; TRBD1 matches at 7 bases. This clonotype was sampled from an adult woman with Graves' disease, either hyperthyroidism or ophthalmopathy (not recorded which). The CDR3: CASSERGPF. The CDR3 DNA follows: TGTGCCAGCAGTGAAAGGGGGCCCTTC.